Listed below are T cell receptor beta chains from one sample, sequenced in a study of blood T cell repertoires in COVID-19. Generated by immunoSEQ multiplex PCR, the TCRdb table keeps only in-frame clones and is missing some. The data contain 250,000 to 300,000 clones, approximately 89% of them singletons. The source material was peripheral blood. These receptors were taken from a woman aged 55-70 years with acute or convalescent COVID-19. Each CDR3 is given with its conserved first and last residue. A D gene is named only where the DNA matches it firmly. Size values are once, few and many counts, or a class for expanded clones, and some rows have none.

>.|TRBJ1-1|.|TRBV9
TGTGCCAGCAGCGTAGGAGAAACTGAAGCTTTCTTT
CASSVGETEAFF
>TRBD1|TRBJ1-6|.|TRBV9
TGTGCCAGCGGAGGTGGGGGACAGGAAGGAAATTCACCCCTCCACTTT
CASGGGGQEGNSPLHF
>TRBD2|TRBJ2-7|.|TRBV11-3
TGTGCCAGCAGTAACACTAGCGGGACCCTGGCGGGGAGGGGTTTATTTAGGGAGTACTTC
CASSNTSGTLAGRGLFREYF
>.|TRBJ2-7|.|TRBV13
TGTGCCACGGGTAAGGTCTCCTACGAGCAGTACTTC
CATGKVSYEQYF
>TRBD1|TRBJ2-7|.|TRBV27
TGTGCCAGCAGACGAGGACAGGGAGCCTACGAGCAGTACTTC
CASRRGQGAYEQYF
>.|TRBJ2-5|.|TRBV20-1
TGCAGTGCTAGTAAGGGAGGGGGGCAAGAGACCCAGTACTTC
CSASKGGGQETQYF
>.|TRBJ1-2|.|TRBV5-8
TGTGCCAGCTCTGGACTACCCTATGGCTACACCTTC
CASSGLPYGYTF
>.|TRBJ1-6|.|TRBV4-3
TGCGCCAGCAGCCAGGAAGGGGCGACATTGTATAATTCACCCCTCCACTTT
CASSQEGATLYNSPLHF
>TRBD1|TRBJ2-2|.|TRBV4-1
TGCGCCAGCAGCCCCCTAGACAGGGGAACAACCGGGGAGCTGTTTTTT
CASSPLDRGTTGELFF
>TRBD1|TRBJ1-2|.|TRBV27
TGTGCCAGCAGTACCCAGGGGGCGGGCTACACCTTC
CASSTQGAGYTF
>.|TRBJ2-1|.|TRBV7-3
TGTGCCAGCAGTTGGACTCCCTACAATGAGCAGTTCTTC
CASSWTPYNEQFF
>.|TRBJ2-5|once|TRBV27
TGTGCCAGCAGTTCCTTAGAGACCCAGTACTTC
CASSSLETQYF
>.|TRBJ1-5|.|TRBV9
TGTGCCAGCAGCTTCGGACAGAACAATCAGCCCCAGCATTTT
CASSFGQNNQPQHF
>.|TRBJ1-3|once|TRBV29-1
TGCAGCGTTGAACCCCACTCTGGAAACACCATATATTTT
CSVEPHSGNTIYF
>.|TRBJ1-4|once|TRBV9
TGTGCCAGCAGCGTAGATGGCAGAACTAATGAAAAACTGTTTTTT
CASSVDGRTNEKLFF
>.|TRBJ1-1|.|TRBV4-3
TGCGCCAGCAGCCAAGATCCCCAAGGGGCTGAAGCTTTCTTT
CASSQDPQGAEAFF
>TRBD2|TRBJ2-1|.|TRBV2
TGTGCCAGCAACCGACTAGCGATATACAATGAGCAGTTCTTC
CASNRLAIYNEQFF
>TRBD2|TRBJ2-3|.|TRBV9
TGTGCCAGCAGCGTAGGTATGGCGGGGGGCACAGATACGCAGTATTTT
CASSVGMAGGTDTQYF
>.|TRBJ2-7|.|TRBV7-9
TGTGCCAGCAGCTCAACACGGGGCTACGAGCAGTACTTC
CASSSTRGYEQYF
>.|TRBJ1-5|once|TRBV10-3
TGTGCCATCACAATGGACAGATCCCAGCCCCAGCATTTT
CAITMDRSQPQHF
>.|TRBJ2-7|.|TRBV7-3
TGTGCCAGCAGCTTAACAAGACTCGGCTCCTACGAGCAGTACTTC
CASSLTRLGSYEQYF
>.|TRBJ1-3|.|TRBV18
TGTGCCAGCTCACTTAAAGACTCTAACTCTGGAAACACCATATATTTT
CASSLKDSNSGNTIYF
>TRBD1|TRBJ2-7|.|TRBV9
TGTGCCAGCAGCGTAGGACCCGCAGGGGGAACCTACGAGCAGTACTTC
CASSVGPAGGTYEQYF